The entry that follows covers one T cell receptor beta chain sequence. This sample was included in a study of blood T cell repertoires in COVID-19. The wider study: Some COVID-19 samples were acute and others convalescent; all came from the United States, Italy and Spain.

The CDR3 contains 17 residues. V lost 0 bases to trimming and J lost 0 bases, with 14 bases between them. CDR1 is MGHRA, CDR2 YSYEKL, per germline. In the authors' workflow: Estimated nucleated cell counts came from reference gene primer amplification. The assay was immunoSEQ multiplex PCR, and TCRdb's table has in-frame clones only and misses some. D and trimming were read from the DNA, whereas the V and J calls and clone size are those reported in that table. The table shows some 110,000 clones, with around three quarters occurring only once. This chain uses TRBV4-1 with TRBJ1-2; D gene unclear. The specimen sequenced was peripheral blood. This sequence was found in a man between 65 and 80 years old with acute or convalescent COVID-19. The CDR3 sequence: CASSQDGPGIPNYGYTF. The CDR3 region has the DNA TGCGCCAGCAGCCAAGATGGTCCAGGAATACCTAACTATGGCTACACCTTC.